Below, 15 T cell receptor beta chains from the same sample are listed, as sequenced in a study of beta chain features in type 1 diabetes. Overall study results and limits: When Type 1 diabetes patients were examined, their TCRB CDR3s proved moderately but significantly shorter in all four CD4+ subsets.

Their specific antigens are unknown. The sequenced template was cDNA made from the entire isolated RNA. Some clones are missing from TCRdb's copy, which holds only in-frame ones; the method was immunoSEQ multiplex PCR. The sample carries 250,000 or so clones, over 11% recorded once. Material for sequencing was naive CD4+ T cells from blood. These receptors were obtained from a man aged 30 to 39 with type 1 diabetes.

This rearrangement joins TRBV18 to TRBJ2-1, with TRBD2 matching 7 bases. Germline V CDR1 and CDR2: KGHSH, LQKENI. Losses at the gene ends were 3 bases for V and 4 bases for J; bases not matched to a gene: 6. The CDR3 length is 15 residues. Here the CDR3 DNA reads TGTGCCAGCTCACCTGGGGGGGTCTCATACAATGAGCAGTTCTTC. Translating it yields CASSPGGVSYNEQFF.

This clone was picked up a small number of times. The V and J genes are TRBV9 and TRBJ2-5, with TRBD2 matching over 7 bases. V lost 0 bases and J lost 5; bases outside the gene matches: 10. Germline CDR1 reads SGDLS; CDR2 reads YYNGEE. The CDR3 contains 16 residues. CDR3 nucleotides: TGTGCCAGCAGCGTAGCTCAAGGAGCGGGGTGGGAGACCCAGTACTTC. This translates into CASSVAQGAGWETQYF.

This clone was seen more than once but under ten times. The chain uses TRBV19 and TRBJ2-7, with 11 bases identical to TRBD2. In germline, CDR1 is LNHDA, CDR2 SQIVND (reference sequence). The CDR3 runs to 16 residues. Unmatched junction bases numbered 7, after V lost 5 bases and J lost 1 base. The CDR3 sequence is CASSPTGTSGSYEQYF. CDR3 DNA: TGTGCCAGTAGTCCCACCGGGACTAGCGGTTCCTACGAGCAGTACTTC.

The CDR3 protein is CASSWGTGGRDTQYF. The CDR3, as DNA: TGCGCCAGCAGCTGGGGGACAGGGGGCAGGGATACGCAGTATTTT. The chain joins TRBV5-1 to TRBJ2-3; 12 bases align to TRBD1. Germline values: CDR1 SGHRS, CDR2 YFSETQ. The CDR3 runs to 15 residues. With V trimmed by 3 bases and J by 6 bases, 5 bases remained unmatched.

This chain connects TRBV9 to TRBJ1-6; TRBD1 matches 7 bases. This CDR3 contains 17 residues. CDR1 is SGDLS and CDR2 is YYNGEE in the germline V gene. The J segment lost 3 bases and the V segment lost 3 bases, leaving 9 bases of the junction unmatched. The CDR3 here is CASSARQGGDYNSPLHF. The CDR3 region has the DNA TGTGCCAGCAGCGCCCGACAGGGTGGGGACTATAATTCACCCCTCCACTTT. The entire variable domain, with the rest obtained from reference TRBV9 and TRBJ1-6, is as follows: DSGVTQTPKHLITATGQRVTLRCSPRSGDLSVYWYQQSLDQGLQFLIQYYNGEERAKGNILERFSAQQFPDLHSELNLSSLELGDSALYFCASSARQGGDYNSPLHFGNGTRLTVT.

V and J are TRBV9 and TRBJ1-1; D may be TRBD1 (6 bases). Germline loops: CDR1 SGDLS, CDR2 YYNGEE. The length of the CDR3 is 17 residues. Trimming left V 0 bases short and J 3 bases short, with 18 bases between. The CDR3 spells CASSVGRTAALDTEAFF. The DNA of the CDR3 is TGTGCCAGCAGCGTAGGCCGGACAGCCGCATTGGACACTGAAGCTTTCTTT.

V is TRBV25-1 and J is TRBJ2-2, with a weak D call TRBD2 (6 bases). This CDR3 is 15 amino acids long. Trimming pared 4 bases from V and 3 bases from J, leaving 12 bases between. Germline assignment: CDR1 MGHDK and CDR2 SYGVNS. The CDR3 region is CASSVGLLDTGELFF. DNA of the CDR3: TGTGCCAGCAGTGTCGGACTACTGGACACCGGGGAGCTGTTTTTT.

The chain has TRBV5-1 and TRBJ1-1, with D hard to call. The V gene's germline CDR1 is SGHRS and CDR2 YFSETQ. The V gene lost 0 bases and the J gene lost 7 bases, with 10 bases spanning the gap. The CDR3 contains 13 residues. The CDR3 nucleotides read TGCGCCAGCAGCTTGGACCGGGAGCTTGAAGCTTTCTTT. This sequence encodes CASSLDRELEAFF.

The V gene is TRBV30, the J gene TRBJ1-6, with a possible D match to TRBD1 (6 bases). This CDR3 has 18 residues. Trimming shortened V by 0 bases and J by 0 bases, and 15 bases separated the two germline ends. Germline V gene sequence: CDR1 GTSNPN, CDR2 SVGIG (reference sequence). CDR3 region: CAWSVRGKGGSYNSPLHF. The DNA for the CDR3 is TGTGCCTGGAGTGTAAGGGGGAAAGGGGGCTCCTATAATTCACCCCTCCACTTT.

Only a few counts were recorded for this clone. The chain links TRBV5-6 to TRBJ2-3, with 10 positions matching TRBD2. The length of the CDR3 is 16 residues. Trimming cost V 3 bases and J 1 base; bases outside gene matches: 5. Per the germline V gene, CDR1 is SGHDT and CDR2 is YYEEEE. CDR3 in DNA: TGTGCCAGCAGCTGGGCGACTAGCGGGCGCACAGATACGCAGTATTTT. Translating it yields CASSWATSGRTDTQYF.

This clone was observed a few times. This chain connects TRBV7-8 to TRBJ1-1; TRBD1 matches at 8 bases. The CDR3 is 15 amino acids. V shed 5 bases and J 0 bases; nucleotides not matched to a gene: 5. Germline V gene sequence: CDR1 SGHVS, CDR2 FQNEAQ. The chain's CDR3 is CASSPVTGVNTEAFF. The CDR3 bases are TGTGCCAGCAGCCCCGTGACAGGGGTGAACACTGAAGCTTTCTTT.

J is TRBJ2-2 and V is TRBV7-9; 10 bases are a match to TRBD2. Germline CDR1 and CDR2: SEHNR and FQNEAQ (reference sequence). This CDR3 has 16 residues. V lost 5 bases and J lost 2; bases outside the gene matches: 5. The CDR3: CASSLTSGINTGELFF. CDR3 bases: TGTGCCAGCAGCCTCACTAGCGGGATTAACACCGGGGAGCTGTTTTTT.

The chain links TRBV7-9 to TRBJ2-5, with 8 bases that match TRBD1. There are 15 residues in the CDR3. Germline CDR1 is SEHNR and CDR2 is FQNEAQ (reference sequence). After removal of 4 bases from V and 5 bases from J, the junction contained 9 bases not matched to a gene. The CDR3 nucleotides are TGTGCCAGCAGCTACCCGTCGACAGGGGAGGAGACCCAGTACTTC. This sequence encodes CASSYPSTGEETQYF. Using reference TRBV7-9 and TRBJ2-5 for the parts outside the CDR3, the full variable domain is DTGVSQNPRHKITKRGQNVTFRCDPISEHNRLYWYRQTLGQGPEFLTYFQNEAQLEKSRLLSDRFSAERPKGSFSTLEIQRTEQGDSAMYLCASSYPSTGEETQYFGPGTRLLVL.

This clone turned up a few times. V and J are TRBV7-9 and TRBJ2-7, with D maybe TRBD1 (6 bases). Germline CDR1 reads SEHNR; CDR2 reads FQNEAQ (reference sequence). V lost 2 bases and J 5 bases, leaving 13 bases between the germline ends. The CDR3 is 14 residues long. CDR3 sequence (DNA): TGTGCCAGCAGCTTATCAGGGGACCCGGACGAGCAGTACTTC. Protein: CASSLSGDPDEQYF.

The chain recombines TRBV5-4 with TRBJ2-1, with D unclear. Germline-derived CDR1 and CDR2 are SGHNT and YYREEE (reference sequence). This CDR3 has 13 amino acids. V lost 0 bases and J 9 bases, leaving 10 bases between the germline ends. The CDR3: CASSLVSSGEQFF. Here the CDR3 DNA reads TGTGCCAGCAGCTTGGTGTCTAGTGGTGAGCAGTTCTTC.